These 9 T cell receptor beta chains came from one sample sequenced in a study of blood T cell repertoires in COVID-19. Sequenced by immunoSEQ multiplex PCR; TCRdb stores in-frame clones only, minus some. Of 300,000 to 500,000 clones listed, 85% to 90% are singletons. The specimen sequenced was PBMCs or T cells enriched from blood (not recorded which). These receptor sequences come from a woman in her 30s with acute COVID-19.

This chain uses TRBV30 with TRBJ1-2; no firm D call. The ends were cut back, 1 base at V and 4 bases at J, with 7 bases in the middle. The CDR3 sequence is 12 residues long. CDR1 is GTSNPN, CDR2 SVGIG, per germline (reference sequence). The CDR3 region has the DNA TGTGCCTGGAGTGGACCGGGCTATGGCTACACCTTC. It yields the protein CAWSGPGYGYTF.

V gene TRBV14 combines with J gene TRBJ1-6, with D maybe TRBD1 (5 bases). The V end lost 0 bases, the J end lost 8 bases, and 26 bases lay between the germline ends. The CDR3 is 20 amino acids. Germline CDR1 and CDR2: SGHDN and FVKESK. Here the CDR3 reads CASSQEVGGKGIGGYSPLHF. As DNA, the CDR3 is TGTGCCAGCAGCCAAGAGGTCGGGGGGAAAGGGATCGGCGGCTATTCACCCCTCCACTTT.

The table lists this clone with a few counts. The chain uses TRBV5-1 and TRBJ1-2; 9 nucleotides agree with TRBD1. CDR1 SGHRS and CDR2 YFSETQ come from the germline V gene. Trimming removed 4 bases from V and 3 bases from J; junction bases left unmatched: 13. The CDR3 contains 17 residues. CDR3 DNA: TGCGCCAGCAGCATACCACCGGGACAGGGAATGGACTATGGCTACACCTTC. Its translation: CASSIPPGQGMDYGYTF.

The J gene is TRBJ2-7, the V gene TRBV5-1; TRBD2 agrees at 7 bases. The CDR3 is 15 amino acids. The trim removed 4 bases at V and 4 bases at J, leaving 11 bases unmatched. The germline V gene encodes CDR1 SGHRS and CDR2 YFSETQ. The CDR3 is CASSPLGGDAYEQYF. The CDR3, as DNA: TGCGCCAGCAGCCCCCTGGGGGGGGACGCATACGAGCAGTACTTC.

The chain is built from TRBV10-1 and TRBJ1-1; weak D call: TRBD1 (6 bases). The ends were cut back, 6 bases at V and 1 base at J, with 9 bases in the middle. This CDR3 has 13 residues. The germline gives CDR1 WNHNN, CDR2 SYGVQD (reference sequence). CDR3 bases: TGCGCCAGCAGCGTAGGGGGGAACACTGAAGCTTTCTTT. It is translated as CASSVGGNTEAFF.

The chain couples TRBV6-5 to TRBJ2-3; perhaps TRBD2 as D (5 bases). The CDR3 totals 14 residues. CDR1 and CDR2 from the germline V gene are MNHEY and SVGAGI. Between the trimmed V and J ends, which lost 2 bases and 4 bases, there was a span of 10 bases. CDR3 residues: CASSYAGLADTQYF. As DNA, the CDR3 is TGTGCCAGCAGTTACGCCGGACTGGCAGATACGCAGTATTTT.

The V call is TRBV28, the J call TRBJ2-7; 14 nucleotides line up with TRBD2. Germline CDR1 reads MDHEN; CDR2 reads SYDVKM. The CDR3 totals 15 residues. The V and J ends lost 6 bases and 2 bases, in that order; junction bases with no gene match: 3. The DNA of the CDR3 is TGTGCCAGCAGATCGGGACTAGCGGGGGCCTACGAGCAGTACTTC. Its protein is CASRSGLAGAYEQYF.

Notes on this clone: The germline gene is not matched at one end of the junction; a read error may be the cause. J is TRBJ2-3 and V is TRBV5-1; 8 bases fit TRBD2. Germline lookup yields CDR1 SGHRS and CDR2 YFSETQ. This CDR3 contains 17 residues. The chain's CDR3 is CARSWGAGGDRTDTQYF. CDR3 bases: TGCGCCCGCAGCTGGGGGGCGGGGGGCGATCGCACAGATACGCAGTATTTT.

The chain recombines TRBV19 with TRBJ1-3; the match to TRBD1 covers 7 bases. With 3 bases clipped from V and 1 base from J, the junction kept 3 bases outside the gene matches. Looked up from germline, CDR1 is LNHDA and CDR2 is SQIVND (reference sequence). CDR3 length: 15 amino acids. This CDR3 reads CASSMGQNSGNTIYF. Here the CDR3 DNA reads TGTGCCAGTAGTATGGGACAGAATTCTGGAAACACCATATATTTT.